The 17 T cell receptor beta chains presented below share a single source sample, sequenced in a study of cytomegalovirus exposure and HLA in healthy donors (dated by TCRdb to the late 2010s). Libraries were prepared through the immunoSEQ multiplex PCR assay. The multiplex PCR relied on a mix of 60 forward primers for TCR Vbeta segments and 13 reverse primers for TCR Jbeta segments. What TCRdb holds here is the immuneACCESS table cut down to in-frame rearrangements. Part of the clones is not present; checked against another copy, under half of the missing clones reflect an unresolved V gene, and the others are unexplained. The sample includes around 70,000 clones, with 75% observed a single time. The leading ten clones occupy 12% of the sample. Sequenced sample: PBMCs. These receptors were taken from an older man in good health and CMV-seronegative.

V gene TRBV7-9 combines with J gene TRBJ2-2; a weak D match, TRBD2 (7 bases). The CDR3 spans 12 residues. Between the trimmed V and J ends, which lost 5 bases and 9 bases, there was a span of 10 bases. Germline CDR1 is SEHNR and CDR2 is FQNEAQ (reference sequence). Here the CDR3 DNA reads TGTGCCAGCAGCAAGGGGGGGTGGGAGCTGTTTTTT. Its translation: CASSKGGWELFF.

This clone has more than one count but fewer than ten. The V gene is TRBV9, the J gene TRBJ2-5, with D possibly being TRBD2 (6 bases). V lost 0 bases, J lost 7 bases, and 19 bases lay in between. Germline CDR1 and CDR2: SGDLS and YYNGEE. The CDR3 totals 16 residues. CDR3 in DNA: TGTGCCAGCAGCGTAGGTGGCGGGGACTCAGGGAGGACCCAGTACTTC. It translates to CASSVGGGDSGRTQYF. Supplemented by reference TRBV9 and TRBJ2-5, the full variable domain reads DSGVTQTPKHLITATGQRVTLRCSPRSGDLSVYWYQQSLDQGLQFLIQYYNGEERAKGNILERFSAQQFPDLHSELNLSSLELGDSALYFCASSVGGGDSGRTQYFGPGTRLLVL.

The chain recombines TRBV19 with TRBJ1-2, with 8 bases fitting TRBD1. The CDR3 runs to 14 residues. J lost 8 bases, V lost 6 bases, and 11 bases had no gene match. From germline, CDR1 is LNHDA and CDR2 SQIVND (reference sequence). The CDR3 region has the DNA TGTGCCAGTAGCACCCACCAGGGGGCGGAAGGCTACACCTTC. This codes for CASSTHQGAEGYTF.

The chain recombines TRBV10-1 with TRBJ2-1, with D perhaps TRBD2 (6 bases). The germline V and J ends were trimmed by 5 bases and 9 bases, with 20 bases remaining between them. This CDR3 is 15 amino acids long. The germline V gene encodes CDR1 WNHNN and CDR2 SYGVQD (reference sequence). CDR3 nucleotide sequence: TGCGCCAGCAGTCCACTAGCCGGGGAAAGGGCTGAGCAGTTCTTC. Amino acids: CASSPLAGERAEQFF.

This clone was counted only a few times. The chain couples TRBV2 to TRBJ1-5; D might be TRBD1 (6 bases). V gave up 5 bases and J gave up 2 bases, with 7 bases separating them. The germline CDR1 and CDR2 sequences are SNHLY and FYNNEI. This CDR3 region has 13 residues. CDR3 sequence: CASSTGRNQPQHF. CDR3 DNA: TGTGCCAGCAGTACAGGGCGCAATCAGCCCCAGCATTTT.

The chain couples TRBV7-2 to TRBJ2-3, with D uncertain. The CDR3 totals 13 residues. The V gene's germline CDR1 is SGHTA and CDR2 FQGNSA. Trimming took off 4 bases at V and 2 bases at J, with 7 bases between the two ends. The CDR3 loop is CASSSGNTDTQYF. CDR3 in DNA: TGTGCCAGCAGCTCTGGCAACACAGATACGCAGTATTTT.

The chain joins TRBV5-5 to TRBJ2-1; 11 nucleotides line up with TRBD2. Trimming at V came to 3 bases and at J to 3 bases, leaving 5 bases not matched to a gene. The CDR3 is 16 residues long. Germline V lookup: CDR1 SGHKS, CDR2 YYEKEE (reference sequence). As DNA, the CDR3 is TGTGCCAGCAGCTCTATAGCGGGAGGGAACTACAATGAGCAGTTCTTC. It encodes CASSSIAGGNYNEQFF.

This chain connects TRBV6-1 to TRBJ2-5; TRBD1 matches at 7 bases. Trimming at V came to 3 bases and at J to 2 bases, leaving 3 bases not matched to a gene. The CDR3 runs 14 residues. Germline CDR1 is MNHNS and CDR2 is SASEGT. The DNA of the CDR3 is TGTGCCAGCAGTGAGAGGGGGCGTCAAGAGACCCAGTACTTC. Amino acids: CASSERGRQETQYF.

In DNA form, the CDR3 reads TGTGCCAGTACCACGACAGGGGGAGGAGGGGAAGAGCAGTACTTC. Its translation is CASTTTGGGGEEQYF. V and J are TRBV19 and TRBJ2-7; 9 bases are a match to TRBD1. The germline CDR1 and CDR2 sequences are LNHDA and SQIVND (reference sequence). CDR3 size: 15 residues. V shed 7 bases, J shed 7 bases, and the junction held 14 bases outside the gene matches.

The chain joins TRBV15 to TRBJ1-1; D ambiguous. Germline CDR1 is LNHNV and CDR2 is YYDKDF (reference sequence). This CDR3 has 14 residues. Trimming pared 1 base from V and 5 bases from J, leaving 11 bases between. In nucleotides, the CDR3 is TGTGCCACCAGCAGAGTAGTAGGAGGAACTGAAGCTTTCTTT. Residues: CATSRVVGGTEAFF.

Remarks on this clone: Within the sample, other DNA sequences also encode this same CDR3. The gene calls are TRBV5-1 and TRBJ2-5; 7 bases match TRBD2. There are 13 residues in the CDR3. Germline V gives CDR1 SGHRS, CDR2 YFSETQ. Trimming removed 4 bases from V and 4 bases from J; junction bases left unmatched: 4. The CDR3 DNA reads TGCGCCAGCAGCACGGGGGGAGGAGAGACCCAGTACTTC. It codes for CASSTGGGETQYF.

This clone was counted a few times. The chain combines TRBV19 with TRBJ1-1; TRBD1 might be the D (5 bases). Germline values: CDR1 LNHDA, CDR2 SQIVND (reference sequence). V was cut by 2 bases and J by 7 bases, with 11 bases left in between. This CDR3 has 13 residues. The CDR3 spells CASSIFVQGEAFF. The CDR3 region has the DNA TGTGCCAGTAGTATATTCGTGCAGGGTGAAGCTTTCTTT. Filled out from reference TRBV19 and TRBJ1-1, the complete variable domain reads DGGITQSPKYLFRKEGQNVTLSCEQNLNHDAMYWYRQDPGQGLRLIYYSQIVNDFQKGDIAEGYSVSREKKESFPLTVTSAQKNPTAFYLCASSIFVQGEAFFGQGTRLTVV.

V is TRBV5-4 and J is TRBJ2-5, with 8 bases that match TRBD2. The V segment lost 4 bases and the J segment 1 base; nucleotides outside the gene matches: 3. Germline lookup yields CDR1 SGHNT and CDR2 YYREEE (reference sequence). CDR3 length: 14 amino acids. The CDR3 loop is CASSRGGSQETQYF. In DNA form, the CDR3 reads TGTGCCAGCAGCCGGGGGGGCTCCCAAGAGACCCAGTACTTC.

The chain uses TRBV5-4 and TRBJ1-6; a possible D gene is TRBD1 (5 bases). Trimming cost V 0 bases and J 6 bases, with 13 bases left between them. Germline CDR1 and CDR2: SGHNT and YYREEE (reference sequence). The CDR3 totals 16 residues. CDR3: CASSLVGGIANSPLHF. The CDR3 nucleotides are TGTGCCAGCAGCTTGGTCGGGGGAATAGCTAATTCACCCCTCCACTTT.

V is TRBV18 and J is TRBJ2-5; 8 nucleotides agree with TRBD1. V shed 1 base, J shed 2 bases, and the junction held 0 bases outside the gene matches. Germline CDR1 and CDR2: KGHSH and LQKENI. CDR3 length: 14 residues. CDR3 residues: CASSPRTGQETQYF. The DNA of the CDR3 is TGTGCCAGCTCACCACGGACAGGGCAAGAGACCCAGTACTTC.

V and J are TRBV11-2 and TRBJ2-2, with a weak D call TRBD2 (5 bases). The germline V and J ends were trimmed by 3 bases and 7 bases, with 9 bases remaining between them. This CDR3 spans 13 amino acids. Germline V lookup: CDR1 SGHAT, CDR2 FQNNGV. CDR3 sequence: CASSFELVGELFF. In DNA form, the CDR3 reads TGTGCCAGCAGCTTCGAACTAGTCGGGGAGCTGTTTTTT.

This chain's CDR3 is CASSLDGAGEGTDTQYF. CDR3 bases: TGCGCCAGCAGCTTGGATGGGGCGGGAGAGGGCACAGATACGCAGTATTTT. The genes are TRBV5-1 and TRBJ2-3; 7 bases are a match to TRBD2. Looked up from germline, CDR1 is SGHRS and CDR2 is YFSETQ. The CDR3 has 17 amino acids. The V segment lost 0 bases and the J segment 1 base; nucleotides outside the gene matches: 8.